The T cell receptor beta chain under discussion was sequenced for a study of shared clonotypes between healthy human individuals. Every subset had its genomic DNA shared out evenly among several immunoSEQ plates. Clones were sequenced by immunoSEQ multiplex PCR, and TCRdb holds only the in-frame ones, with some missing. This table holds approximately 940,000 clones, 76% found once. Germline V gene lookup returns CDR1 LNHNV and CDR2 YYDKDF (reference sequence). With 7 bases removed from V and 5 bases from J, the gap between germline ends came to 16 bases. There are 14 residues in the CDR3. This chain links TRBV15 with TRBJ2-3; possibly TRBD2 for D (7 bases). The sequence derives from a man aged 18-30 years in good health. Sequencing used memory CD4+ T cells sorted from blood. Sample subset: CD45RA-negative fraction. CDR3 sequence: CATTEGGRVDTQYF. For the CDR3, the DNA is TGTGCCACCACCGAGGGGGGGCGCGTAGATACGCAGTATTTT.